A selection of T cell receptor beta chains follows, all from one sample in a study of blood T cell repertoires in COVID-19. TCRdb keeps only in-frame clones here, not all; method: immunoSEQ multiplex PCR. The sample holds 170,000 or so clones, roughly four fifths seen once. The sequenced sample consisted of peripheral blood. Receptor source: a human donor in a cohort sampled during active COVID-19. Each CDR3 is given with its conserved first and last residue. The D gene is left open where the match is weak. Not all rows give a size; the values are once, few, many and, for expanded clones, a class.

abundance	v_gene	len	j_gene	d_gene	CDR3nt	CDR3aa
.	TRBV7-2	13	TRBJ2-7	TRBD1	TGTGCCAGCAGCTCCCTGACAGGGCTAGAGCAGTACTTC	CASSSLTGLEQYF
.	TRBV7-9	15	TRBJ1-3	.	TGTGCCAGCAGCTTAGCAAAGGGAGGAGGAAACACCATATATTTT	CASSLAKGGGNTIYF
.	TRBV6-9	17	TRBJ2-4	.	TGTGCCAGCAGAAAGTGCCCTAGGAGTCTAGCCAAAAACATTCAGTACTTC	CASRKCPRSLAKNIQYF
.	TRBV9	15	TRBJ2-5	.	TGTGCCAGCAGCGTAGCTACAGGGCTTCAAGAGACCCAGTACTTC	CASSVATGLQETQYF
.	TRBV6-2/TRBV6-3	14	TRBJ1-5	.	TGTGCCAGCAGCCCCACAGGGCATTATCAGCCCCAGCATTTT	CASSPTGHYQPQHF
.	TRBV5-5	13	TRBJ2-5	.	TGTGCCAGCAGCTTGGGTGCAGGCGAGACCCAGTACTTC	CASSLGAGETQYF
.	TRBV27	13	TRBJ2-7	.	TGTGCCAGCAGTTCCGCGAAAGGGGCCGAGCAGTACTTC	CASSSAKGAEQYF
.	TRBV2	14	TRBJ1-6	TRBD1	TGTGCCAGCAGGAACGACAGGGTAAAGTCACCCCTCCACTTT	CASRNDRVKSPLHF
.	TRBV5-5	15	TRBJ2-5	TRBD2	TGTGCCAGCAGCTTGGGTGGTAGCGGGAAAGAGACCCAGTACTTC	CASSLGGSGKETQYF
.	TRBV4-2	13	TRBJ1-1	.	TGTGCCAGCAGCTCTCACGCGGAAACTGAAGCTTTCTTT	CASSSHAETEAFF
few	TRBV7-8	12	TRBJ2-7	TRBD1	TGTGCCAGCAGCCCGGACAGGGAGAAGCAGTACTTC	CASSPDREKQYF
.	TRBV28	14	TRBJ2-7	.	TGTGCCAGCTGCAGGGCTTCCAGCTCCTACGAGCAGTACTTC	CASCRASSSYEQYF
.	TRBV10-2	13	TRBJ1-1	TRBD1	TGCGCCAGCACGGGACAGGGGGCCGTGGAAGCTTTCTTT	CASTGQGAVEAFF
few	TRBV9	14	TRBJ2-7	TRBD1	TGTGCCAGCAGCGCCGGGACAGGGGGCTACGAGCAGTACTTC	CASSAGTGGYEQYF
few	TRBV4-3	14	TRBJ2-7	.	TGCGCCAGCAGCCAAGATAAGGGGCCCTACGAGCAGTACTTC	CASSQDKGPYEQYF
.	TRBV10-1	15	TRBJ2-5	.	TGCGCCAGCAGTGAGGTCACTACCCGGCCAGGGGCCCAGTACTTC	CASSEVTTRPGAQYF
.	TRBV5-4	15	TRBJ2-5	TRBD1	TGTGCCAGCAGCTTCAGACAGGGCGACGGGGAGACCCAGTACTTC	CASSFRQGDGETQYF
.	TRBV24-1	13	TRBJ2-7	.	TGTGCCACCAGTGATTTTCAGCGGGACGAGCAGTACTTC	CATSDFQRDEQYF
.	TRBV7-3	15	TRBJ2-7	TRBD1	TGTGCCAGCAGCAAATCAGGGACAGGTCCCTACGAGCAGTACTTC	CASSKSGTGPYEQYF
.	TRBV14	14	TRBJ2-1	.	TGTGCCAGCAGGGCAGCGGCAACTTACAATGAGCAGTTCTTC	CASRAAATYNEQFF
.	TRBV6-1	17	TRBJ1-3	TRBD1	TGTGCCAGCAGTGGAGGGGACAGGGGAAGATCTGGAAACACCATATATTTT	CASSGGDRGRSGNTIYF
.	TRBV25-1	15	TRBJ2-5	.	TGTGCCAGCAGTCCCCCGGGTCCAGAGGAGGAGACCCAGTACTTC	CASSPPGPEEETQYF